This T cell receptor (beta chain) is drawn from a study of spatial heterogeneity in lung cancer. The V gene lost 0 bases and the J gene lost 4 bases, with 12 bases spanning the gap. This CDR3 comprises 15 residues. Germline CDR1 and CDR2: SEHNR and FQNEAQ (reference sequence). TCRdb processed the 5' RACE reads anew with MiXCR; each CDR3 protein has one entry. The sample includes more than 60,000 distinct CDR3 sequences, approximately 6% seen only once; the top ten take approximately 15%. This clonotype appeared many times. Time point: sample taken at primary tumor resection. A total of around 67 untreated early-stage non-small cell lung cancer patients served as donors. Frozen PBMC, nontumor lung or tumor provided whole RNA, which was sequenced unsorted.

The gene calls are TRBV7-9 and TRBJ2-5; D is ambiguous. The source material was PBMCs, sampled at surgery. The sequence was collected from a female donor with early-stage non-small cell lung cancer. The CDR3 here is CASSLARDVGETQYF. In DNA, the CDR3 is TGTGCCAGCAGCTTAGCTCGCGACGTGGGAGAGACCCAGTACTTC.